The rows below give T cell receptor beta chains drawn from one sample of a study of OX40 agonist ivuxolimab in advanced cancers. The protocol was immunoSEQ multiplex PCR, while the TCRdb copy is restricted to in-frame clones and leaves out a portion. The sample records around 70,000 clones, approximately 83% being singletons. Here the sequenced sample was CD4+ or CD8+ T cells sorted from blood, taken in a trial of the OX40 agonist ivuxolimab. Source of these receptors: an adult with an advanced solid tumor such as melanoma, head and neck, liver or kidney cancer. Both conserved end residues are trimmed from each CDR3.

TRBV6-6,10,ASSPSGPEAF
TRBV7-2,9,ASSSRGLQY
TRBV19,12,ASSNRGQGDTQY
TRBV2,13,ASSEGGTVQETQY
TRBV7-6,12,ASSGTGVTDGYT
TRBV10-1,16,ASSESPQTGAPTDTQY
TRBV7-9,13,ASTSQGSATDTQY
TRBV15,12,ATSRDRVSYEQY
TRBV5-4,11,ASSRPDSREQY
TRBV4-1,11,ASSQDQGETQY
TRBV2,13,ASRLDRRRTDTQY
TRBV18,11,ASSPINRNEQY
TRBV5-5,12,ASSLAAGNQPQH
TRBV30,11,AWSRQSGNTIY
TRBV27,12,ASSLVTGESPLH
TRBV30,11,AWRGVPTDTQY
TRBV30,14,AWRDLGGRARKTQY
TRBV7-3,13,ASSRSGSYTDTQY
TRBV7-9,11,ASSFWTQETQY
TRBV5-6,14,ASRPSDRRGNQPQH
TRBV9,12,ASSPTTQGDEQY
TRBV15,13,ATSRSLGQEETQY
TRBV18,10,ASSLTGLEQY
TRBV5-1,12,ASSTGTGPYEQY
TRBV7-9,9,ASRGEEAQY
TRBV5-1,12,ASSWTGFVDTQY
TRBV7-9,13,ATGVQIANTGELF
TRBV6-5,12,ASSSGTGVNEQF
TRBV18,12,ASSPGKGQETQY